Below are 27 T cell receptor beta chains sequenced from a single sample in a study of early T cells in non-severe SARS-CoV-2 infection. TCRdb fed the 5' RACE reads into MiXCR, producing one record per CDR3 protein. The table shows tens of thousands of distinct CDR3 sequences, with about 10% occurring only once. The sequenced material came from whole blood. These receptors all stem from an adult who was a healthcare worker with PCR-confirmed SARS-CoV-2 infection or an uninfected control (not recorded which).

The sample holds a few counts of this clonotype. The gene calls are TRBV5-1 and TRBJ2-1, with 7 bases aligning to TRBD1. From germline, CDR1 is SGHRS and CDR2 YFSETQ. The CDR3 is 15 residues long. V shed 1 base, J shed 4 bases, and the junction held 5 bases outside the gene matches. The CDR3 reads CASSLSGQEYNEQFF. DNA of the CDR3: TGCGCCAGCAGCTTGTCCGGACAGGAGTACAATGAGCAGTTCTTC.

The chain links TRBV6-5 to TRBJ2-7; possible D gene TRBD2, 6 bases. The CDR3 is 14 amino acids. Germline loops: CDR1 MNHEY, CDR2 SVGAGI. Trimming pared 6 bases from V and 2 bases from J, leaving 14 bases between. Written as DNA, the CDR3 is TGTGCCAGCAGAACCGGGACTGCCGCCTACGAGCAGTACTTC. Its protein is CASRTGTAAYEQYF.

The CDR3 sequence: CASSPRGSNSYNEQFF. DNA for the CDR3: TGTGCCAGCAGCCCCCGGGGATCTAACTCCTACAATGAGCAGTTCTTC. The gene calls are TRBV12-3 or TRBV12-4 and TRBJ2-1; D is perhaps TRBD2 (5 bases). Trimming removed 6 bases from V and 0 bases from J, with 15 bases in between. This CDR3 has 16 residues.

The sample holds many counts of this clonotype. V gene TRBV6-1 combines with J gene TRBJ2-1; 9 bases map to TRBD2. The germline CDR1 and CDR2 sequences are MNHNS and SASEGT. CDR3 size: 14 residues. The junction had 6 bases not matched to a gene; V was cut back by 5 bases and J by 7 bases. CDR3 coding DNA: TGTGCCAGCAGTAGGCGGGAGGGCCCTAATGAGCAGTTCTTC. This codes for CASSRREGPNEQFF.

This clonotype was detected a few times. The chain employs TRBV3-1 and TRBJ2-2, with D hard to call. Trimming left V 2 bases short and J 2 bases short, with 0 bases between. This CDR3 has 12 residues. Germline CDR1 and CDR2: LGHDT and YNNKEL (reference sequence). The CDR3 region has the DNA TGTGCCAGCAGCCAAAACACCGGGGAGCTGTTTTTT. Protein sequence: CASSQNTGELFF.

This clonotype was recorded many times. The chain couples TRBV7-9 to TRBJ1-1; unclear D gene. The CDR3 has 13 residues. Trimming cost V 5 bases and J 1 base, with 8 bases left between them. Germline loops: CDR1 SEHNR, CDR2 FQNEAQ (reference sequence). The CDR3 loop reads CASSLQTNTEAFF. The CDR3 nucleotides are TGTGCCAGCAGCCTACAAACGAACACTGAAGCTTTCTTT.

The chain links TRBV7-8 to TRBJ1-2; D unresolved. This CDR3 is 15 amino acids long. The germline CDR1 and CDR2 sequences are SGHVS and FQNEAQ. V was trimmed by 4 bases and J by 6 bases, leaving 18 bases between them. For the CDR3, the DNA is TGTGCCAGCAGCTCACTGTTCGCGGGGAAAGATGGCTACACCTTC. It yields the protein CASSSLFAGKDGYTF.

This clonotype has a handful of counts. The genes are TRBV24-1 and TRBJ2-1; D perhaps matches TRBD1 (5 bases). This CDR3 is built from 14 residues. V lost 3 bases to trimming and J lost 6 bases, with 11 bases between them. The germline V gene has CDR1 KGHDR and CDR2 SFDVKD. In DNA form, the CDR3 reads TGTGCCACCAGTGATCCCAACGACAGCAATGAGCAGTTCTTC. Translation: CATSDPNDSNEQFF.

Many counts were recorded for this clonotype. The CDR3 bases are TGTGCCAGCAGACCCCTAGCCGGCGGGGTGACAGATACGCAGTATTTT. Its protein is CASRPLAGGVTDTQYF. This chain joins TRBV6-6 and TRBJ2-3; D possibly corresponds to TRBD2 (6 bases). The CDR3 length is 16 residues. The germline V and J ends were trimmed by 6 bases and 3 bases, with 19 bases remaining between them. Germline-derived CDR1 and CDR2 are MNHNY and SVGAGI (reference sequence).

This sequence joins TRBV3-1 and TRBJ2-7; unclear D gene. V shed 1 base and J shed 3 bases, with 4 bases lying between them. Germline V gene sequence: CDR1 LGHDT, CDR2 YNNKEL (reference sequence). The CDR3 is 12 amino acids. CDR3 residues: CASSQGDYEQYF. Written as DNA, the CDR3 is TGTGCCAGCAGCCAAGGGGACTACGAGCAGTACTTC.

At least ten counts were recorded for this clonotype. The CDR3 DNA is TGTGCCAGCAACTCAGGTGGCTATGGCTACACCTTC. Its protein product is CASNSGGYGYTF. This chain joins TRBV6-2 or TRBV6-3 and TRBJ1-2, with D hard to call. Germline lookup yields CDR1 MNHEY and CDR2 SVGEGT. V was shortened by 7 bases and J by 4 bases, with 10 bases between the two germline ends. The length of the CDR3 is 12 residues.

The V and J genes are TRBV20-1 and TRBJ2-3; D not resolved. Germline CDR1 DFQATT, CDR2 SNEGSKA (reference sequence). The V gene lost 0 bases and the J gene lost 1 base, with 14 bases spanning the gap. The CDR3 consists of 16 residues. The CDR3: CSARDYWALGTDTQYF. As DNA, the CDR3 is TGCAGTGCTAGAGATTACTGGGCCCTGGGCACAGATACGCAGTATTTT.

This clonotype was counted many times. The V and J genes are TRBV10-3 and TRBJ1-2; maybe TRBD1 (6 bases). This CDR3 is 12 amino acids long. Trimming pared 3 bases from V and 8 bases from J, leaving 10 bases between. Germline V gene data show CDR1 as ENHRY and CDR2 as SYGVKD. In DNA, the CDR3 is TGTGCCATCAGTGATCAGGGGCTAGGCTACACCTTC. It specifies CAISDQGLGYTF.

This clonotype was seen at least ten times. This chain joins TRBV11-2 and TRBJ2-1; TRBD1 agrees at 8 bases. The CDR3 sequence is 12 residues long. From germline, CDR1 is SGHAT and CDR2 FQNNGV. Trimming cost V 5 bases and J 16 bases; bases outside gene matches: 10. CDR3 protein: CASSRRGDRLFF. The DNA for the CDR3 is TGTGCCAGCAGCCGGAGGGGGGACAGGCTATTCTTC.

This clonotype was detected ten times or more. The CDR3 protein is CAWMKKGYGYNEQFF. Written as DNA, the CDR3 is TGTGCCTGGATGAAAAAGGGATACGGGTACAATGAGCAGTTCTTC. The chain recombines TRBV30 with TRBJ2-1; no definite D call. The CDR3 covers 15 residues. V was clipped by 4 bases and J by 4 bases, with 17 bases between them. Germline V gene sequence: CDR1 GTSNPN, CDR2 SVGIG (reference sequence).

This clonotype showed up just a few times. The gene calls are TRBV29-1 and TRBJ2-1, with D possibly TRBD1 on 6 matching bases. The V end lost 6 bases, the J end lost 6 bases, and 12 bases lay between the germline ends. Per germline, CDR1 SQVTM and CDR2 ANQGSEA. The CDR3 sequence is 12 residues long. The CDR3 protein is CSVDSLGNEQFF. Written as DNA, the CDR3 is TGCAGCGTGGACAGCCTAGGCAATGAGCAGTTCTTC.

This clonotype has a count of ten or more. The chain combines TRBV30 with TRBJ1-5; D is perhaps TRBD1 (5 bases). CDR1 GTSNPN and CDR2 SVGIG come from the germline V gene (reference sequence). With 2 bases removed from V and 0 bases from J, the gap between germline ends came to 11 bases. CDR3 length: 15 residues. CDR3 in amino acids: CAWSIQGYSNQPQHF. The DNA for the CDR3 is TGTGCCTGGAGTATCCAGGGCTATAGCAATCAGCCCCAGCATTTT.

This clonotype was observed many times. The chain uses TRBV3-1 and TRBJ2-7, with a weak D call TRBD1 (6 bases). Germline values: CDR1 LGHDT, CDR2 YNNKEL (reference sequence). Trimming removed 5 bases from V and 7 bases from J, with 12 bases in between. CDR3 length equals 12 residues. The chain's CDR3 is CASSLQGVEQYF. As DNA, the CDR3 is TGTGCCAGCAGCTTACAGGGTGTGGAGCAGTACTTC.

The table lists this clonotype with many counts. The genes are TRBV7-9 and TRBJ1-1; 8 positions agree with TRBD1. The CDR3 length is 14 residues. V lost 3 bases, J lost 4 bases, and 4 bases stayed unmatched. Germline V gene sequence: CDR1 SEHNR, CDR2 FQNEAQ (reference sequence). The CDR3 region is CASSLQGALTEAFF. CDR3 in DNA: TGTGCCAGCAGCTTGCAGGGGGCCCTCACTGAAGCTTTCTTT.

The chain carries TRBV29-1 and TRBJ2-1; no clear D. V lost 4 bases and J lost 7, with 5 bases in between. CDR3 length equals 10 residues. The germline CDR1 and CDR2 sequences are SQVTM and ANQGSEA. The CDR3 DNA is TGCAGCGTTGGTCAGAATGAGCAGTTCTTC. Translating gives CSVGQNEQFF.

Many counts were recorded for this clonotype. This chain uses TRBV28 with TRBJ2-1; D possibly corresponds to TRBD1 (5 bases). Trimming cost V 5 bases and J 0 bases, with 17 bases left between them. Per the germline V gene, CDR1 is MDHEN and CDR2 is SYDVKM. The CDR3 runs to 17 residues. The CDR3 DNA is TGTGCCAGCAGTCCTAAACACAGGTTGTACTCCTACAATGAGCAGTTCTTC. This sequence encodes CASSPKHRLYSYNEQFF.

This clonotype was counted at least ten times. The junction departs from germline at one end; a sequencing error may be responsible. The chain links TRBV18 to TRBJ1-4, with unresolved D. The CDR3 is 14 amino acids. Germline CDR1 is KGHSH and CDR2 is LQKENI. Written as DNA, the CDR3 is TGTGCCAGCTCACCTACGACAACTGATGAAAAACTGTTTTTT. It specifies CASSPTTTDEKLFF.

This clonotype came up many times. This chain joins TRBV30 and TRBJ1-1; 8 bases are a match to TRBD1. Germline CDR1 is GTSNPN and CDR2 is SVGIG (reference sequence). The CDR3 consists of 14 residues. After removal of 4 bases from V and 1 base from J, the junction contained 5 bases not matched to a gene. CDR3 DNA: TGTGCCTGGAAGCCCGGACAGGGGAACACTGAAGCTTTCTTT. This encodes CAWKPGQGNTEAFF.

The chain couples TRBV12-3 or TRBV12-4 to TRBJ2-7; no clear D gene. The CDR3 covers 12 residues. V dropped 0 bases and J dropped 4 bases, with 4 bases sitting between them. This CDR3 is CASSLALYEQYF. The CDR3 DNA follows: TGTGCCAGCAGTTTAGCACTTTACGAGCAGTACTTC.

This clonotype has at least ten counts. The rearrangement uses TRBV12-3 or TRBV12-4 and TRBJ2-5; no clear D. There are 12 residues in the CDR3. V was cut by 6 bases and J by 4 bases, with 9 bases left in between. The CDR3: CASSLTGETQYF. In DNA, the CDR3 is TGTGCCAGCAGCCTGACCGGAGAGACCCAGTACTTC.

The rearrangement uses TRBV7-3 and TRBJ2-1; the D gene is possibly TRBD2 (5 bases). Germline V gene data show CDR1 as SGHTA and CDR2 as FQGTGA. This CDR3 has 14 residues. The germline V and J ends were trimmed by 5 bases and 6 bases, with 14 bases remaining between them. CDR3 bases: TGTGCCAGCAGCCCAGGCGGGCAGCTCAATGAGCAGTTCTTC. Amino acids: CASSPGGQLNEQFF.

This clonotype was observed many times. The J gene is TRBJ1-2, the V gene TRBV4-2; D is uncertain. Trimming stripped 0 bases from V and 8 bases from J, with 7 bases between. Germline V lookup: CDR1 LGHNA, CDR2 YNFKEQ. The CDR3 extends over 12 amino acids. The CDR3 spells CASSQDYRGYTF. The CDR3 bases are TGTGCCAGCAGCCAAGATTATAGGGGCTACACCTTC.